The present entry profiles one T cell receptor beta chain with its context. Its specificity is unknown. Autoimmune disease history or systemic immunosuppression excluded patients. Repertoires were generated with immunoSEQ multiplex PCR, while TCRdb's copy carries only in-frame clones and drops some. The table has tens of thousands of clones, over 80% seen once. The ends were cut back, 5 bases at V and 2 bases at J, with 10 bases in the middle. Germline CDR1 is SGHTA and CDR2 is FQGNSA. The CDR3 runs 14 residues. The source of the sample is a study of OX40 agonist ivuxolimab in advanced cancers. The study's findings and limits: Low normalized clonal expansion also occurred in some nonresponding patients.

The V call is TRBV7-2, the J call TRBJ1-5, with D unclear. This sequence was found in an adult with an advanced solid tumor such as melanoma, head and neck, liver or kidney cancer. The material sequenced was CD4+ or CD8+ T cells sorted from blood, taken in a trial of the OX40 agonist ivuxolimab. The CDR3 here is CASSTRGGNQPQHF. In DNA form, the CDR3 reads TGTGCCAGCAGCACTCGCGGGGGCAATCAGCCCCAGCATTTT. Looking up the rest from reference TRBV7-2 and TRBJ1-5 gives the full variable domain: GAGVSQSPSNKVTEKGKDVELRCDPISGHTALYWYRQSLGQGLEFLIYFQGNSAPDKSGLPSDRFSAERTGGSVSTLTIQRTQQEDSAVYLCASSTRGGNQPQHFGDGTRLSIL.